This TCR beta chain was sequenced in a study of blood T cell repertoires in COVID-19. Study context: T cells, B-cell-depleted T cells, or PBMCs provided the cDNA or gDNA that served as material.

The assay was immunoSEQ multiplex PCR, and TCRdb's table has in-frame clones only and misses some. Here the sample spans tens of thousands of clones, over 70% being singletons. The source of this sequence is a woman at least 80 years old with active or convalescent COVID-19. Sequencing was carried out using peripheral blood.

The CDR3 DNA reads TGCGCCAGCAGCCTTTCCGGGACAGGGGCTTATAATTCACCCCTCCACTTT. It encodes CASSLSGTGAYNSPLHF. V is TRBV5-1 and J is TRBJ1-6; 10 positions match TRBD1. Per the germline V gene, CDR1 is SGHRS and CDR2 is YFSETQ. This CDR3 spans 17 amino acids. The ends lost 4 bases at V and 4 bases at J; junction bases unmatched: 8.